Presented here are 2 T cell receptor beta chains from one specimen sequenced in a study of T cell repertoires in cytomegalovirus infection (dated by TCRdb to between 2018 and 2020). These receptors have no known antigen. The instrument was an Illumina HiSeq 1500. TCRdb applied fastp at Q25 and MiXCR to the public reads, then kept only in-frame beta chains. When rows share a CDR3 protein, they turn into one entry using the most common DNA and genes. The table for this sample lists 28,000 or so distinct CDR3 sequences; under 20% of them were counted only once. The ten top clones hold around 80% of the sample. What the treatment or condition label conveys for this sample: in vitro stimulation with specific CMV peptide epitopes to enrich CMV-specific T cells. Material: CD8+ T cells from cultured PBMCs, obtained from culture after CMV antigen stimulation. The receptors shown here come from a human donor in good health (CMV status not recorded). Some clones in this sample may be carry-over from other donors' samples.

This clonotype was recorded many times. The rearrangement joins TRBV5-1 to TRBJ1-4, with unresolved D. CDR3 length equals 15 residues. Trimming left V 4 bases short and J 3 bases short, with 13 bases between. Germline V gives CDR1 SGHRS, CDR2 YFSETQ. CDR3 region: CASSEDGAANEKLFF. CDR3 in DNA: TGCGCCAGCAGCGAGGACGGAGCGGCTAATGAAAAACTGTTTTTT.

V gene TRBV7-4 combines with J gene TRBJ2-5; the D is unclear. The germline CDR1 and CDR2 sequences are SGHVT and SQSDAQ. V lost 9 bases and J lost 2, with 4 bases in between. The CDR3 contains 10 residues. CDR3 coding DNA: TGTGCCAGTGGGCAAGAGACCCAGTACTTC. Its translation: CASGQETQYF.